A single TCR beta chain is shown here with its context. This clonotype occurred a few times. Its target antigen remains unknown. No base-level quality is on record; no much larger clone is a single base apart. The data were obtained in a study of CD8 T cells in Susac syndrome (dated 2019 in TCRdb). About the study as a whole: The study used repertoire sequencing to test whether antigen drove CD8+ T cell activation and differentiation in Susac syndrome. The study compared CD8+ T cell repertoire clonality among approximately twelve healthy donors, approximately 14 Susac syndrome patients and fewer than 19 multiple sclerosis patients.

From cysteine to phenylalanine, the CDR3 is 15 amino acids long. Solely the CDR3 DNA is kept, with 45 bases framed from the first base. The germline V gene encodes CDR1 SGHAT and CDR2 FQNNGV. V ends up 5 bases short and J 5 bases short, with an unmatched junction base count of 11. Overall results and qualifications from the work: The TCR sequencing and HLA analysis was acknowledged to have included a relatively small number of individuals.

RNA was extracted using the RNeasy kit, and about 0.45 to 1 ug of the RNA was reverse transcribed with random hexamers. TCR beta CDR3 regions were amplified with the immunoSEQ multiplex PCR assay covering 54 Vbeta and 13 Jbeta segments. PCR amplification bias was corrected using a synthetic template baseline for primer optimization and computational correction. Per the original workflow: Reads were annotated to V, D and J genes per IMGT and analyzed with immunoSEQ Analyzer, keeping only productive sequences. To calculate clonality, Shannon entropy was normalized by log2 of the number of productive unique sequences and then subtracted from one. For each patient and control, public and private clones were evaluated among the 100 most prevalent clones. Clones were defined as Susac-specific if absent from the healthy and MS cohorts, from some 1,000 published viral clones and from other ImmuneACCESS disease sequences. TCRdb trimmed public reads at Q25 via fastp, called clones via MiXCR and kept in-frame beta chains. Merged by CDR3 protein, the rows form single entries marked with the most common genes and DNA. The V and J calls reflect TCRdb's pipeline rather than the authors' work. The sample table holds approximately 120,000 distinct CDR3 sequences, of which roughly 93% were seen once. Roughly 0.32% of the sample is taken by the ten largest.

Peripheral blood CD8+ and CD4+ T cells from healthy donors, Susac syndrome patients and multiple sclerosis patients were profiled by high-throughput TCR beta sequencing. The multiple sclerosis controls were treatment-naive patients whose relapsing-remitting disease, either stable or active, fulfilled the revised McDonald criteria. CD8+ TEMRA cells were enriched by FACS, while bulk CD8+ and CD4+ T cells were purified by magnetic negative isolation. Blood was collected in EDTA tubes and processed within 24 hours, with PBMCs isolated through density gradient centrifugation. PBMCs intended for TCR sequencing were cryopreserved in liquid nitrogen and were subsequently thawed in a 37 degrees C water bath. Purity of sorted or isolated CD4+, CD8+ and CD8+ TEMRA cells was at least 90%.

Sequencing used CD8+ T cells from PBMCs. The rearrangement joined TRBV11-2 to TRBJ1-2; 7 bases in between match TRBD1. The TCR was taken from a human donor with multiple sclerosis. The DNA is TGTGCCAGCAGCCCGACAGGAGCAGGGGGGTATGGCTACACCTTC. This codes for CASSPTGAGGYGYTF.